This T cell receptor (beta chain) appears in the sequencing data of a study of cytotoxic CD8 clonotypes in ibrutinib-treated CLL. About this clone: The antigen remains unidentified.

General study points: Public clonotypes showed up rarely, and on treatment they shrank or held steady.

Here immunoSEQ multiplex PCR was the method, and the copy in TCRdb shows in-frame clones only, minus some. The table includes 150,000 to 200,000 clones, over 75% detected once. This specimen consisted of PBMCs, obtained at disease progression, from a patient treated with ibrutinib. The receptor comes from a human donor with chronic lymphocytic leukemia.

The CDR3 protein is CASSRNQGTEAFF. The CDR3 DNA follows: TGCGCCAGCAGCCGAAATCAGGGGACTGAAGCTTTCTTT. This chain connects TRBV5-1 to TRBJ1-1; D is possibly TRBD1 (6 bases). Germline V CDR1 and CDR2: SGHRS, YFSETQ. The CDR3 length is 13 residues. V gave up 4 bases and J gave up 5 bases, with 12 bases separating them. Complete variable domain (other parts from reference TRBV5-1 and TRBJ1-1): KAGVTQTPRYLIKTRGQQVTLSCSPISGHRSVSWYQQTPGQGLQFLFEYFSETQRNKGNFPGRFSGRQFSNSRSEMNVSTLELGDSALYLCASSRNQGTEAFFGQGTRLTVV.